The subject of this entry is one T cell receptor (beta chain). What it binds is not known. MiXCR was run by TCRdb on the reads, yielding one entry per CDR3 protein. The sample shows under 75,000 distinct CDR3 sequences, less than 25% of them seen only once. The data derive from a study of type 1 regulatory T cells. Whole-study findings and limits: Compared with non-type 1 regulatory T cells, type 1 regulatory T cells showed a more restricted TCR repertoire.

V dropped 9 bases and J dropped 4; count of bases not matched to a gene: 9. CDR1 LNHNV and CDR2 YYDKDF come from the germline V gene (reference sequence). The CDR3 contains 13 residues. Material: cultured type 1 regulatory T (Tr1) cells, either the whole culture or a sorted fraction (not recorded which). J is TRBJ2-7 and V is TRBV15; 7 positions agree with TRBD1. The receptor's source is a human donor in good health. The CDR3 DNA reads as TGTGCCACACGACAGGGCAGGGGGTACGAGCAGTACTTC. It specifies CATRQGRGYEQYF.